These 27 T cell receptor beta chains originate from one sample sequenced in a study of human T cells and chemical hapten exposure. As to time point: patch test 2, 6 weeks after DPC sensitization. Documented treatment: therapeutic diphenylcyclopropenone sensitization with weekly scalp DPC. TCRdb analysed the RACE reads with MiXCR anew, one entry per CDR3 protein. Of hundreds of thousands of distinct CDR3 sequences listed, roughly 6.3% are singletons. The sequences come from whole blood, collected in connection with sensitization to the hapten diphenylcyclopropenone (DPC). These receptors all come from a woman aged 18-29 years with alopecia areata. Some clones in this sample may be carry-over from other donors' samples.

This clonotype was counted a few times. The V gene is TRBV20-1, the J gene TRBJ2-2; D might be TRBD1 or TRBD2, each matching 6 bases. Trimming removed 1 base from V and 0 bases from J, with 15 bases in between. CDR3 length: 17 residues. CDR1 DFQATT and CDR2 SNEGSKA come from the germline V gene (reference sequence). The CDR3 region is CSARGLGGFTNTGELFF. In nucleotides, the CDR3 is TGCAGTGCTAGAGGACTAGGGGGGTTTACGAACACCGGGGAGCTGTTTTTT.

CDR3 DNA: TGTGCCAGCAGCTTAGGGGGTGGCGAAAATTCACCCCTCCACTTT. Its protein product is CASSLGGGENSPLHF. The chain links TRBV7-2 to TRBJ1-6; no clear D. The V and J ends lost 1 base and 7 bases respectively, with 11 bases between them. Germline V gives CDR1 SGHTA, CDR2 FQGNSA. This CDR3 is built from 15 residues.

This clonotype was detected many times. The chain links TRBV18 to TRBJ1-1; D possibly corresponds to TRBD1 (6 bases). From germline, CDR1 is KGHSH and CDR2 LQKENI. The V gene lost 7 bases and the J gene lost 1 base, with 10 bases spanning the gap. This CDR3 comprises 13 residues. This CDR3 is CASFRGENTEAFF. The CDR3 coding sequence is TGTGCCAGCTTCAGGGGCGAGAACACTGAAGCTTTCTTT.

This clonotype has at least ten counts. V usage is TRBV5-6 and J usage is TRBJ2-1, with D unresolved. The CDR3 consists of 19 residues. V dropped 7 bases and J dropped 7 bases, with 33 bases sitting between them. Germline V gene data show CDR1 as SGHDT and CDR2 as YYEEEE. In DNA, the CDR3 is TGTGCCAGCTCAGAAGGCAGTCAAACGTTCGGTAGGGTTGGTAATGAGCAGTTCTTC. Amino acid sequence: CASSEGSQTFGRVGNEQFF.

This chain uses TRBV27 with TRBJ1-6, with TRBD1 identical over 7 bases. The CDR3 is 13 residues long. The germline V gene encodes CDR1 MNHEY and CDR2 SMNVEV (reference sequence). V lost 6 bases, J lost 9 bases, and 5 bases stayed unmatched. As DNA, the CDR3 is TGTGCCAGCAGGACAGGGCCAATTTCACCCCTCCACTTT. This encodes CASRTGPISPLHF.

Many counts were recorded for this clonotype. CDR3 DNA: TGCAGTGCTACCCATCCAGGAAATGGAAACACCATATATTTT. Translation gives CSATHPGNGNTIYF. The chain recombines TRBV20-1 with TRBJ1-3; D is unresolved. Germline V gene sequence: CDR1 DFQATT, CDR2 SNEGSKA (reference sequence). Between the trimmed V and J ends, which lost 4 bases and 3 bases, there was a span of 13 bases. The CDR3 consists of 14 residues.

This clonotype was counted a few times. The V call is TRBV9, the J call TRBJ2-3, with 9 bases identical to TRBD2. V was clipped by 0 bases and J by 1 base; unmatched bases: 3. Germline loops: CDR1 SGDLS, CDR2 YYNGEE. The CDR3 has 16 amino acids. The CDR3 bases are TGTGCCAGCAGCGTAGCTAGCGGGGAGCGCACAGATACGCAGTATTTT. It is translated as CASSVASGERTDTQYF.

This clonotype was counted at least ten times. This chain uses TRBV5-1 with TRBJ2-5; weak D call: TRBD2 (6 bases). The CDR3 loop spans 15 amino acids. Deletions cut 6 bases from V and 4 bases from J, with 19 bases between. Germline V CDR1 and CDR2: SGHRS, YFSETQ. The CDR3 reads CASTPGETFRETQYF. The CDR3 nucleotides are TGCGCCAGCACTCCGGGAGAGACCTTTAGAGAGACCCAGTACTTC.

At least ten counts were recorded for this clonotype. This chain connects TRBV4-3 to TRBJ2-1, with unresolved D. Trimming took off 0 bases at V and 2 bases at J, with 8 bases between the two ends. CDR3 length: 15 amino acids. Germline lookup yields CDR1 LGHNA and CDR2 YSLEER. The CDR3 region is CASSQDRFTYNEQFF. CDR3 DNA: TGCGCCAGCAGCCAAGACAGGTTCACCTACAATGAGCAGTTCTTC.

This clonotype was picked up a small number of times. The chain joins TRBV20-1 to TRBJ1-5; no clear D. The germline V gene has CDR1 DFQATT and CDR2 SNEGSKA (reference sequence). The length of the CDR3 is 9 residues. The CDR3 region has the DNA TGCATAACAAATCAGCCCCAGCATTTT. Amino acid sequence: CITNQPQHF.

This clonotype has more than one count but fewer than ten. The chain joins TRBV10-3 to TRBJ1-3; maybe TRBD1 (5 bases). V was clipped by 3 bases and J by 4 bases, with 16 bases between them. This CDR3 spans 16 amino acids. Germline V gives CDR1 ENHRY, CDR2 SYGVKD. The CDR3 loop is CAISDSTAGDGNTIYF. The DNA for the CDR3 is TGTGCCATCAGTGATTCAACTGCCGGGGACGGAAACACCATATATTTT.

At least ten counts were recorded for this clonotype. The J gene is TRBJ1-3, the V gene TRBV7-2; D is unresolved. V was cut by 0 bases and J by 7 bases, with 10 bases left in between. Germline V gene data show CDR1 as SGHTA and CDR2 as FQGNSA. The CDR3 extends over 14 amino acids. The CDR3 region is CASSLASVSNTIYF. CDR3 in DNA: TGTGCCAGCAGCTTAGCTTCGGTCTCTAACACCATATATTTT.

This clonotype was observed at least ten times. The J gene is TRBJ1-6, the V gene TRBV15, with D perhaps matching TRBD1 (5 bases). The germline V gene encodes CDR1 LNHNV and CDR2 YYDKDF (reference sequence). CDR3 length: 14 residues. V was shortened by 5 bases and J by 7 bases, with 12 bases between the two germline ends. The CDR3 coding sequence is TGTGCCACCAGCCAGGGACCAGTAAATTCACCCCTCCACTTT. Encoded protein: CATSQGPVNSPLHF.

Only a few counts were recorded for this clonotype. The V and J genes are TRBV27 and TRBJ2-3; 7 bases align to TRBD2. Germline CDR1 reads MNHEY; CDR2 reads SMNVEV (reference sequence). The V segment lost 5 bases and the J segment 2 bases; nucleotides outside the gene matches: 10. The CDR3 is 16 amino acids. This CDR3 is CASSPSWRGTTDTQYF. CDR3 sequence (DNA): TGTGCCAGCAGTCCCTCTTGGCGGGGGACCACAGATACGCAGTATTTT.

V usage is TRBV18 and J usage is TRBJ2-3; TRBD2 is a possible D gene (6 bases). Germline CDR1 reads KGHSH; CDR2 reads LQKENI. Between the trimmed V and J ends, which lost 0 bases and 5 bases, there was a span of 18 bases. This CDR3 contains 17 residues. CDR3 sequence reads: CASSPPNKRQGGDTQYF. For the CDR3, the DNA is TGTGCCAGCTCACCACCAAACAAACGGCAGGGAGGAGATACGCAGTATTTT.

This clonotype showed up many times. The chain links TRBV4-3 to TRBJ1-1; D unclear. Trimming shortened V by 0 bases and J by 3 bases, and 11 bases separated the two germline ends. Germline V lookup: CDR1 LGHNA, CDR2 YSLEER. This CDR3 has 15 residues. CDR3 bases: TGCGCCAGCAGCCAAGATCGCGGACCTTACACTGAAGCTTTCTTT. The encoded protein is CASSQDRGPYTEAFF.

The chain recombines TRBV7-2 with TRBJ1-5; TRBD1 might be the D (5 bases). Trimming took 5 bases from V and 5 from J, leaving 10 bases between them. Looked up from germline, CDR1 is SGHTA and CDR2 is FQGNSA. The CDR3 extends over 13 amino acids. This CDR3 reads CASSGGEDQPQHF. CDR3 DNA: TGTGCCAGCAGCGGGGGAGAGGATCAGCCCCAGCATTTT.

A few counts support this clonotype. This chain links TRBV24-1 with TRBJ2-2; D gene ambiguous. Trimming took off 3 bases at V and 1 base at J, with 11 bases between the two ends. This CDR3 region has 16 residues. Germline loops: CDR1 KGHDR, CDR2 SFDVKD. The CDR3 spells CATSDPSVLNTGELFF. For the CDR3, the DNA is TGTGCCACCAGTGATCCGTCAGTCTTGAACACCGGGGAGCTGTTTTTT.

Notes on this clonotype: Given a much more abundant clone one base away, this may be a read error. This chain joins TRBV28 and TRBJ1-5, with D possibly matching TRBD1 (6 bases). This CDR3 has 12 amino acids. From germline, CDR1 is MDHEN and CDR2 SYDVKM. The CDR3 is CASKQGGQSQHF. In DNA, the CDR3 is TGTGCCAGCAAACAGGGAGGTCAGTCCCAGCATTTT.

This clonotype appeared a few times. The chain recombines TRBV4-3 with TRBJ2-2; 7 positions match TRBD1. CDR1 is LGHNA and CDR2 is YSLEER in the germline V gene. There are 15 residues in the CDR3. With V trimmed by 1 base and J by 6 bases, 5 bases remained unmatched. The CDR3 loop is CASSQVDREAGELFF. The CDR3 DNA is TGCGCCAGCAGCCAAGTCGACAGGGAAGCCGGGGAGCTGTTTTTT.

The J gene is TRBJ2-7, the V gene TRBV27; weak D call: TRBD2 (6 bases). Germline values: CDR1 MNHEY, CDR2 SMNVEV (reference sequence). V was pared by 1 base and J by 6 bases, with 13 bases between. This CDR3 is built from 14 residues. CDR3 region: CASSLFTAGSEQYF. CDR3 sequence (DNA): TGTGCCAGCAGTTTATTCACGGCGGGGAGCGAGCAGTACTTC.

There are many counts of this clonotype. CDR3 sequence reads: CASSLHRGYPYGYTF. CDR3 nucleotides: TGTGCCAGCAGCTTACACAGGGGTTATCCCTATGGCTACACCTTC. This chain links TRBV3-1 with TRBJ1-2; 7 bases align to TRBD1. CDR1 and CDR2 from the germline V gene are LGHDT and YNNKEL (reference sequence). J was trimmed by 4 bases and V by 5 bases; bases with no gene match: 10. This CDR3 contains 15 residues.

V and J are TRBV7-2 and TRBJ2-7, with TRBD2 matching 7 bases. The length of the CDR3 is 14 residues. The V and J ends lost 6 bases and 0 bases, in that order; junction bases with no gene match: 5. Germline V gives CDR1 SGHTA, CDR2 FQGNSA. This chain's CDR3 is CASRLRGSSYEQYF. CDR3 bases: TGTGCCAGCAGGTTGCGGGGGAGCTCCTACGAGCAGTACTTC.

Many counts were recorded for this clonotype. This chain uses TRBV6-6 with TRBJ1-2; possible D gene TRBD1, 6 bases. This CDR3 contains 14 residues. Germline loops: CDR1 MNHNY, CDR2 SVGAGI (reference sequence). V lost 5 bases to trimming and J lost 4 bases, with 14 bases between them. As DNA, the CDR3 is TGTGCCAGCAGTGGGACGGGGGCACCCTATGGCTACACCTTC. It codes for CASSGTGAPYGYTF.

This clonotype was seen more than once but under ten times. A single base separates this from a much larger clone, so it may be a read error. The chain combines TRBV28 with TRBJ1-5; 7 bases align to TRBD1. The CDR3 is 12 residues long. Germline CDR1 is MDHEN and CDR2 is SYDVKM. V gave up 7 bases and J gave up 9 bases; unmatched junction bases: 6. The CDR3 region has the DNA TGTGCCAGCATAACAGGGGAGGGGCCCCAGCATTTT. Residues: CASITGEGPQHF.

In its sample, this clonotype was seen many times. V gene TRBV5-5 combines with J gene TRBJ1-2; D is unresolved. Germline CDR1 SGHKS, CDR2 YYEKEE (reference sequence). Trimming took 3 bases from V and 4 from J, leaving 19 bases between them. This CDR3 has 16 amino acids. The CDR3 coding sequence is TGTGCCAGCAGCTCGAGGGATGGAGTCCCGATCTATGGCTACACCTTC. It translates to CASSSRDGVPIYGYTF.

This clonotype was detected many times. The CDR3 nucleotides read TGTGCCAGCAGTCCCCGGGGCAGAAACTATGGCTACACCTTC. It encodes CASSPRGRNYGYTF. V usage is TRBV6-5 and J usage is TRBJ1-2; the D gene is possibly TRBD1 (5 bases). Trimming stripped 5 bases from V and 2 bases from J, with 12 bases between. CDR3 length equals 14 residues. From germline, CDR1 is MNHEY and CDR2 SVGAGI.